This T cell receptor beta chain was identified in a study of graft-versus-host responses after intestinal transplantation. Assay: immunoSEQ multiplex PCR; the TCRdb copy retains only in-frame clones and omits some. The sample records 75,000 to 100,000 clones, about 83% being singletons. V gave up 5 bases and J gave up 5 bases, with 12 bases separating them. Per germline, CDR1 SGHNT and CDR2 YENEEA. This CDR3 is built from 13 residues. The count of this clone is one. Sequencing was performed on PBMCs, taken 255 days after intestinal transplant. This TCR came from a human patient who received an intestinal transplant, so some T cells may come from the graft donor. The rearrangement joins TRBV11-3 to TRBJ1-1; D uncertain. The CDR3 loop is CASSQDFFTEAFF. The CDR3 DNA reads TGTGCCAGCAGCCAAGACTTTTTTACTGAAGCTTTCTTT.